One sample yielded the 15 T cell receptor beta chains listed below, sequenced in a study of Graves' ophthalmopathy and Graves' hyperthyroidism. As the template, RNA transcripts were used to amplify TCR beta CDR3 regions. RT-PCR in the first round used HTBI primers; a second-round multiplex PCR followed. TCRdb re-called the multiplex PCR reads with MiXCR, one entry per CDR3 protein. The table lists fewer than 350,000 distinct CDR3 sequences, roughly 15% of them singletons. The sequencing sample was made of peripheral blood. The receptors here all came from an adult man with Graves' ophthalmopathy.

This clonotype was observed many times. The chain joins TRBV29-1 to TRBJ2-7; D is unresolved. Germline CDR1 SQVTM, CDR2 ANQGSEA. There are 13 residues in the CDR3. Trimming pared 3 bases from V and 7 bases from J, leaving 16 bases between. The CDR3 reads CSVEGPTLGEQYF. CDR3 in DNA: TGCAGCGTTGAGGGTCCCACACTTGGGGAGCAGTACTTC.

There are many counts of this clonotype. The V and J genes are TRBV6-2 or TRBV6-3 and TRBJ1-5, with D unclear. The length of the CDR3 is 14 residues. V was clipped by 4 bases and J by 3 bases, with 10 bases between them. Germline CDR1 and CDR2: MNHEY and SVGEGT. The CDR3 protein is CASSWATDNQPQHF. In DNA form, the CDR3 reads TGTGCCAGCAGTTGGGCCACAGACAATCAGCCCCAGCATTTT.

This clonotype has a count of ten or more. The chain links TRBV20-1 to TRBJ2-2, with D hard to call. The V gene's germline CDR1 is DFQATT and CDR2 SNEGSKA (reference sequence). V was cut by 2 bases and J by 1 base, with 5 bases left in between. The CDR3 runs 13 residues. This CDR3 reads CSARSQNTGELFF. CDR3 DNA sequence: TGCAGTGCTAGATCGCAGAACACCGGGGAGCTGTTTTTT.

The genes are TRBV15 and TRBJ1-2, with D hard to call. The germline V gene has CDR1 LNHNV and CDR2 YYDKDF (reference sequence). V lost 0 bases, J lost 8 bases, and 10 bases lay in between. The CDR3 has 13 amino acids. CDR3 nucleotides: TGTGCCACCAGCAGAGATGCGGTCTTCGGCTACACCTTC. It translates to CATSRDAVFGYTF.

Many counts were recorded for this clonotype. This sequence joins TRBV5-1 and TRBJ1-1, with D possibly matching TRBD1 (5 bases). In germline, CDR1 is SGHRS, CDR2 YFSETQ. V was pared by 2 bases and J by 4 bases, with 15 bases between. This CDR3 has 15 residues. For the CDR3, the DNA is TGCGCCAGCAGCTTTGTAGGGACTATGAGCACTGAAGCTTTCTTT. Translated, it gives CASSFVGTMSTEAFF.

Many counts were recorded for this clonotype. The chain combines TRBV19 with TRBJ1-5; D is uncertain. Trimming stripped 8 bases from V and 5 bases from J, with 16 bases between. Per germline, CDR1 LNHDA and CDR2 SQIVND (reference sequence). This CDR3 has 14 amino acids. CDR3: CASQRVSGDQPQHF. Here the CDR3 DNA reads TGTGCCAGTCAAAGGGTGAGCGGGGATCAGCCCCAGCATTTT.

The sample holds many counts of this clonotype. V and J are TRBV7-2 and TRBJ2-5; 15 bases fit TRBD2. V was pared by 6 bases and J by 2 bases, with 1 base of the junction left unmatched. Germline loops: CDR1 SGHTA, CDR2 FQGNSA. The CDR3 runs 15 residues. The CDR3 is CASRGTSGGQETQYF. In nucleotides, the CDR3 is TGTGCCAGCAGAGGGACTAGCGGGGGGCAAGAGACCCAGTACTTC.

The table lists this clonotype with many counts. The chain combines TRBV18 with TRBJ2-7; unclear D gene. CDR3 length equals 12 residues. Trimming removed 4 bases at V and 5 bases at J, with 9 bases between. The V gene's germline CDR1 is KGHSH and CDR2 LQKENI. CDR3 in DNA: TGTGCCAGCTCACGAGTGGACCACGAGCAGTACTTC. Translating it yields CASSRVDHEQYF.

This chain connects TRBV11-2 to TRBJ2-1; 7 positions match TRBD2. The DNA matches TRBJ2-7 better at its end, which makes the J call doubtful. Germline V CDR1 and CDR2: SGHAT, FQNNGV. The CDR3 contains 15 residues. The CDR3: CASSLVSGGNYEQYF. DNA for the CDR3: TGTGCCAGCAGCTTAGTGTCCGGGGGGAACTACGAGCAGTACTTC.

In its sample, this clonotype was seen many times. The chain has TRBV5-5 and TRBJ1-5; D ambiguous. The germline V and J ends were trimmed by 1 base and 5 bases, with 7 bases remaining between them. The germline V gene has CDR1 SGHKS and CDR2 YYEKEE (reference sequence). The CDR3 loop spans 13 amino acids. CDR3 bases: TGTGCCAGCAGCTTGAGCGTCGATCAGCCCCAGCATTTT. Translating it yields CASSLSVDQPQHF.

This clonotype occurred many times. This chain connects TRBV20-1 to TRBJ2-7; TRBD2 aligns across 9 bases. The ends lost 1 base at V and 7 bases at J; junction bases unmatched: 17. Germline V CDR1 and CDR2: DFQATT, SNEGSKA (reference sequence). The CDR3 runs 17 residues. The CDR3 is CSARVRLSSAGGREQYF. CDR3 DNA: TGCAGTGCTAGAGTGAGGCTAAGCTCAGCGGGGGGTAGGGAGCAGTACTTC.

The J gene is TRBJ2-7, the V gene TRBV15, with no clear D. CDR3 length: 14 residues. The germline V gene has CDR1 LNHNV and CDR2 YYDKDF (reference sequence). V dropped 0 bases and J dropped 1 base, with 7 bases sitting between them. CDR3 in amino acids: CATSRDLTSYEQYF. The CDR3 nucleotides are TGTGCCACCAGCAGAGATCTAACATCCTACGAGCAGTACTTC.

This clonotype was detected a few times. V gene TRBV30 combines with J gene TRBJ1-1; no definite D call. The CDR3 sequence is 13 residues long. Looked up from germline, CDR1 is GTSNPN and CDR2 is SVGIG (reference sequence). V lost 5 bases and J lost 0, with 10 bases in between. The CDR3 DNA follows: TGTGCCTGGGGAAGGCAGTTGAACACTGAAGCTTTCTTT. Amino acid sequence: CAWGRQLNTEAFF.

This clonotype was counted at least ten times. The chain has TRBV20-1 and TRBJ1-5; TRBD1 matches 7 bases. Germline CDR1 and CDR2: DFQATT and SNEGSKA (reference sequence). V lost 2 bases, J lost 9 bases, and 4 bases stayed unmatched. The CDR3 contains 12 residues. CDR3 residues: CSARQGVRPQHF. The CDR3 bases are TGCAGTGCTAGACAGGGGGTAAGGCCCCAGCATTTT.

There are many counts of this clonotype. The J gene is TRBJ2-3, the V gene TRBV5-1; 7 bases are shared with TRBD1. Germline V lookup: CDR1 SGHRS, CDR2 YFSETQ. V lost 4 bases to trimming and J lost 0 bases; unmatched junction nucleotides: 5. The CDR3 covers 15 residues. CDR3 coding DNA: TGCGCCAGCAGCGTAAACAGGGGTAGCACAGATACGCAGTATTTT. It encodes CASSVNRGSTDTQYF.